Below are 24 T cell receptor beta chains sequenced from a single sample in a study of blood T cell repertoires in COVID-19. Assay used: immunoSEQ multiplex PCR; TCRdb lists only in-frame clones, some missing. The sample holds roughly 190,000 clones, more than 70% seen once. The sequenced sample consisted of peripheral blood. The origin of the receptors is a man aged 40-49 years with active or convalescent COVID-19.

The chain has TRBV7-2 and TRBJ2-7; D uncertain. CDR1 and CDR2 (germline): SGHTA, FQGNSA. The V and J ends lost 6 bases and 0 bases respectively, with 9 bases between them. This CDR3 is built from 13 residues. CDR3 in amino acids: CASRPGSSYEQYF. The CDR3 DNA sequence: TGTGCCAGCAGGCCGGGTTCCTCCTACGAGCAGTACTTC.

V gene TRBV2 combines with J gene TRBJ1-4, with D unclear. The length of the CDR3 is 12 residues. V was clipped by 1 base and J by 8 bases, with 5 bases between them. In germline, CDR1 is SNHLY, CDR2 FYNNEI. The CDR3 coding sequence is TGTGCCAGCAGTGAAGTAGTCGAAAAACTGTTTTTT. Amino acid sequence: CASSEVVEKLFF. The full variable domain, completed using reference TRBV2 and TRBJ1-4, is EPEVTQTPSHQVTQMGQEVILRCVPISNHLYFYWYRQILGQKVEFLVSFYNNEISEKSEIFDDQFSVERPDGSNFTLKIRSTKLEDSAMYFCASSEVVEKLFFGSGTQLSVL.

V and J are TRBV6-5 and TRBJ2-3; 14 bases match TRBD2. V trimming: 6 bases; J trimming: 8 bases; junction bases outside the gene matches: 7. Germline lookup yields CDR1 MNHEY and CDR2 SVGAGI. The length of the CDR3 is 15 residues. The CDR3 sequence: CASSGLAGGPATQYF. DNA for the CDR3: TGTGCCAGCAGCGGACTAGCGGGGGGCCCCGCTACGCAGTATTTT.

The rearrangement links TRBV19 to TRBJ1-1; the D gene is possibly TRBD1 (6 bases). Germline V gene sequence: CDR1 LNHDA, CDR2 SQIVND (reference sequence). This CDR3 contains 16 residues. Trimming left V 5 bases short and J 0 bases short, with 16 bases between. This CDR3 reads CASSVDRTSMNTEAFF. The CDR3 DNA sequence: TGTGCCAGTAGTGTGGACAGAACAAGCATGAACACTGAAGCTTTCTTT.

In this sample, this clone turned up once. This rearrangement joins TRBV7-2 to TRBJ1-5; the D gene is possibly TRBD1 (5 bases). Germline V gene data show CDR1 as SGHTA and CDR2 as FQGNSA. Trimming removed 1 base at V and 2 bases at J, with 9 bases between. The CDR3 totals 15 residues. CDR3 sequence reads: CASSLEGNGNQPQHF. The CDR3 nucleotides read TGTGCCAGCAGCTTAGAGGGGAATGGCAATCAGCCCCAGCATTTT.

This chain connects TRBV12-3 or TRBV12-4 to TRBJ1-2; 7 positions match TRBD1. There are 13 residues in the CDR3. The V gene end was trimmed by 6 bases and the J gene end by 4 bases; junction bases not matched to a gene: 5. CDR3 in amino acids: CASSLQGFYGYTF. CDR3 nucleotides: TGTGCCAGCAGCCTACAGGGGTTCTATGGCTACACCTTC.

Written as DNA, the CDR3 is TGCAGCGTTGAAGACTTGGAGCCAACTAATGAAAAACTGTTTTTT. The encoded protein is CSVEDLEPTNEKLFF. This sequence joins TRBV29-1 and TRBJ1-4; D uncertain. The germline V gene encodes CDR1 SQVTM and CDR2 ANQGSEA. Trimming removed 0 bases from V and 0 bases from J, with 8 bases in between. This CDR3 comprises 15 residues.

V usage is TRBV11-3 and J usage is TRBJ2-7; 9 bases are shared with TRBD1. V dropped 5 bases and J dropped 4; count of bases not matched to a gene: 9. The length of the CDR3 is 15 residues. Germline CDR1 reads SGHNT; CDR2 reads YENEEA. In DNA, the CDR3 is TGTGCCAGCAGCGCCCGACAGGGGGATCGGTACGAGCAGTACTTC. Translated: CASSARQGDRYEQYF.

The V gene is TRBV9, the J gene TRBJ1-1, with unresolved D. This CDR3 has 14 amino acids. From germline, CDR1 is SGDLS and CDR2 YYNGEE. Trimming left V 0 bases short and J 0 bases short, with 6 bases between. The chain's CDR3 is CASSVDLMNTEAFF. CDR3 coding DNA: TGTGCCAGCAGCGTAGACCTAATGAACACTGAAGCTTTCTTT.

The chain is built from TRBV2 and TRBJ1-2; 7 bases are a match to TRBD1. The CDR3 is made up of 14 amino acids. In germline, CDR1 is SNHLY, CDR2 FYNNEI. Unmatched junction bases numbered 3, after V lost 5 bases and J lost 0 bases. The chain's CDR3 is CASSSDRPNYGYTF. The CDR3 nucleotides read TGTGCCAGCAGTTCGGACAGGCCTAACTATGGCTACACCTTC.

This clone was counted a single time. The chain uses TRBV5-1 and TRBJ2-7; D is perhaps TRBD2 (6 bases). Trimming took 4 bases from V and 6 from J, leaving 20 bases between them. CDR3 size: 15 residues. The V gene's germline CDR1 is SGHRS and CDR2 YFSETQ. The CDR3: CASSAPGALGGEQYF. CDR3 DNA sequence: TGCGCCAGCAGCGCTCCGGGAGCTCTAGGTGGCGAGCAGTACTTC.

The rearrangement joins TRBV11-2 to TRBJ2-3; the D gene is possibly TRBD1 (5 bases). The CDR3 is 16 amino acids. V was pared by 5 bases and J by 9 bases, with 24 bases between. CDR1 and CDR2 from the germline V gene are SGHAT and FQNNGV. The CDR3 nucleotides read TGTGCCAGCAGCAATAAAAGAGCAGGGCCCCAGGAGACGCAGTATTTT. It specifies CASSNKRAGPQETQYF. Complete variable domain (other parts from reference TRBV11-2 and TRBJ2-3): EAGVAQSPRYKIIEKRQSVAFWCNPISGHATLYWYQQILGQGPKLLIQFQNNGVVDDSQLPKDRFSAERLKGVDSTLKIQPAKLEDSAVYLCASSNKRAGPQETQYFGPGTRLTVL.

V and J are TRBV5-1 and TRBJ1-2; 9 nucleotides agree with TRBD1. The trim removed 4 bases at V and 4 bases at J, leaving 8 bases unmatched. The CDR3 consists of 15 residues. Germline CDR1 is SGHRS and CDR2 is YFSETQ. DNA for the CDR3: TGCGCCAGCAGCCCTGAGACAGGGGGAAGCTATGGCTACACCTTC. This encodes CASSPETGGSYGYTF.

This clone was counted once. The V and J genes are TRBV5-4 and TRBJ2-6; 7 bases are shared with TRBD2. Trimming cost V 6 bases and J 0 bases; bases outside gene matches: 15. The CDR3 totals 19 residues. CDR1 is SGHNT and CDR2 is YYREEE in the germline V gene (reference sequence). This CDR3 reads CASTQPGGKGLSGANVLTF. The CDR3 nucleotides read TGTGCCAGCACCCAACCGGGGGGAAAGGGACTCTCTGGGGCCAACGTCCTGACTTTC.

V and J are TRBV5-1 and TRBJ2-2, with D unresolved. Germline V lookup: CDR1 SGHRS, CDR2 YFSETQ. V lost 0 bases and J 3 bases, leaving 9 bases between the germline ends. The CDR3 has 15 amino acids. In nucleotides, the CDR3 is TGCGCCAGCAGCTTGGAGCATTTTGACACCGGGGAGCTGTTTTTT. This encodes CASSLEHFDTGELFF. Drawing the rest from reference TRBV5-1 and TRBJ2-2, the complete variable domain is KAGVTQTPRYLIKTRGQQVTLSCSPISGHRSVSWYQQTPGQGLQFLFEYFSETQRNKGNFPGRFSGRQFSNSRSEMNVSTLELGDSALYLCASSLEHFDTGELFFGEGSRLTVL.

This chain joins TRBV24-1 and TRBJ2-1, with TRBD2 matching 15 bases. V gave up 12 bases and J gave up 6 bases; unmatched junction bases: 2. CDR3 length equals 13 residues. The germline V gene encodes CDR1 KGHDR and CDR2 SFDVKD. DNA of the CDR3: TGTGCCTCGGGACTAGCGGGAGGCAATGAGCAGTTCTTC. Protein sequence: CASGLAGGNEQFF.

This clone has only one observation. The CDR3 DNA sequence: TGTGCCAGCAGCCAAGACCCCCGTGGCTACACCTTC. Residues: CASSQDPRGYTF. The chain joins TRBV3-1 (or the pseudogene TRBV3-2) to TRBJ1-2; D is uncertain. The CDR3 is made up of 12 amino acids. The germline V gene has CDR1 LGHDT and CDR2 YNNKEL (reference sequence). Between the trimmed V and J ends, which lost 0 bases and 7 bases, there was a span of 6 bases.

The J gene is TRBJ1-5, the V gene TRBV7-2; the D gene is possibly TRBD1 (6 bases). Trimming took 2 bases from V and 4 from J, leaving 15 bases between them. Looked up from germline, CDR1 is SGHTA and CDR2 is FQGNSA. The CDR3 contains 16 residues. CDR3 sequence: CASSLTYSGTNQPQHF. In nucleotides, the CDR3 is TGTGCCAGCAGCTTAACTTACAGCGGGACAAATCAGCCCCAGCATTTT.

The chain combines TRBV7-2 with TRBJ2-1, with D possibly being TRBD1 (6 bases). V was clipped by 5 bases and J by 3 bases, with 14 bases between them. This CDR3 has 15 amino acids. Germline V gene lookup returns CDR1 SGHTA and CDR2 FQGNSA. CDR3 amino acids: CASSNAGQIYNEQFF. Written as DNA, the CDR3 is TGTGCCAGCAGCAACGCTGGACAGATCTACAATGAGCAGTTCTTC.

The chain has TRBV20-1 and TRBJ1-2, with a possible D match to TRBD1 (5 bases). Germline CDR1 and CDR2: DFQATT and SNEGSKA (reference sequence). This CDR3 region has 11 residues. V was pared by 5 bases and J by 4 bases, with 8 bases between. The CDR3 nucleotides read TGCAGTGCTGGACAACTCTATGGCTACACCTTC. Protein product: CSAGQLYGYTF.

The chain carries TRBV6-6 and TRBJ1-5; 9 nucleotides align to TRBD1. Trimming removed 6 bases from V and 4 bases from J; junction bases left unmatched: 7. CDR1 and CDR2 (germline): MNHNY, SVGAGI (reference sequence). This CDR3 comprises 15 residues. The CDR3 sequence: CASREQGARNQPQHF. The DNA of the CDR3 is TGTGCCAGCAGAGAACAGGGGGCACGGAATCAGCCCCAGCATTTT.

The V gene is TRBV6-2 or TRBV6-3, the J gene TRBJ2-7; 7 bases line up with TRBD2. V was clipped by 0 bases and J by 5 bases; unmatched bases: 10. The CDR3 totals 16 residues. From germline, CDR1 is MNHEY and CDR2 SVGEGT. In nucleotides, the CDR3 is TGTGCCAGCAGTTACTCGATAAGAGGTGGGGGGGACGAGCAGTACTTC. Its protein is CASSYSIRGGGDEQYF.

The rearrangement uses TRBV11-2 and TRBJ1-6; 12 positions agree with TRBD1. The CDR3 has 19 amino acids. Trimming removed 3 bases from V and 3 bases from J; junction bases left unmatched: 9. CDR1 is SGHAT and CDR2 is FQNNGV in the germline V gene. The CDR3 region has the DNA TGTGCCAGCAGCTTGACAGCCGGGACAGGGGGCATCTATAATTCACCCCTCCACTTT. Amino acids: CASSLTAGTGGIYNSPLHF.

This chain links TRBV28 with TRBJ1-1; D is ambiguous. V lost 3 bases and J lost 1, with 9 bases in between. Germline V gives CDR1 MDHEN, CDR2 SYDVKM. This CDR3 region has 14 residues. DNA of the CDR3: TGTGCCAGCAGTTTCAGGCATCGGAACACTGAAGCTTTCTTT. Residues: CASSFRHRNTEAFF.